What follows is one T cell receptor beta chain and its context. The entry originates in a study of shared clonotypes between healthy human individuals. Generated by immunoSEQ multiplex PCR, the TCRdb table keeps only in-frame clones and is missing some. The table records some 2,000,000 clones, 85% to 95% of them present only once. Naive CD4+ cells were CD45RA-selected; the remaining cells were memory. Sequencing was performed on naive CD4+ T cells sorted from blood. As for subset: CD45RA+ positively selected. This TCR came from a man aged 18 to 29 in good health.

As DNA, the CDR3 is TGTGCCAGCAGCTTGCTAGCGGGAGGGCTGGGGGAGCAGTACTTC. Protein product: CASSLLAGGLGEQYF. The V call is TRBV5-6, the J call TRBJ2-7; TRBD2 aligns across 12 bases. CDR3 length: 15 residues. CDR1 and CDR2 (germline): SGHDT, YYEEEE. With 1 base clipped from V and 7 bases from J, the junction kept 6 bases outside the gene matches.